A single sample gave rise to the 22 T cell receptor beta chains below, sequenced in a study of T cell responses to AZD1222 COVID-19 vaccine. The protocol was immunoSEQ multiplex PCR, while the TCRdb copy is restricted to in-frame clones and leaves out a portion. The sample consists of tens of thousands of clones, roughly three quarters of them appearing once. Sample: peripheral blood, taken on day 0 of MenACWY control vaccination. These receptors were obtained from an adult in good health.

The J gene is TRBJ1-3, the V gene TRBV6-1, with D unclear. V was cut by 3 bases and J by 4 bases, with 7 bases left in between. Per germline, CDR1 MNHNS and CDR2 SASEGT. The CDR3 has 13 residues. The DNA for the CDR3 is TGTGCCAGCAGTGATATGGCGGGAAACACCATATATTTT. This encodes CASSDMAGNTIYF.

The gene calls are TRBV3-1 (or the pseudogene TRBV3-2) and TRBJ1-2; the D gene is possibly TRBD1 (6 bases). The CDR3 covers 16 residues. The germline V gene encodes CDR1 LGHDT and CDR2 YNNKEL (reference sequence). Trimming left V 1 base short and J 4 bases short, with 16 bases between. CDR3 sequence (DNA): TGTGCCAGCAGCCAAGTAGGGGGGACAATTTTCTATGGCTACACCTTC. Its translation: CASSQVGGTIFYGYTF.

V and J are TRBV30 and TRBJ2-3; 7 bases fit TRBD1. This CDR3 contains 12 residues. CDR1 and CDR2 (germline): GTSNPN, SVGIG (reference sequence). V lost 5 bases and J lost 6; bases outside the gene matches: 5. The CDR3 sequence: CAWGTARDTQYF. Here the CDR3 DNA reads TGTGCCTGGGGGACAGCTAGGGATACGCAGTATTTT.

The chain is built from TRBV5-1 and TRBJ1-2; 7 positions agree with TRBD1. Unmatched junction bases numbered 5, after V lost 2 bases and J lost 7 bases. Germline CDR1 SGHRS, CDR2 YFSETQ. The CDR3 covers 13 residues. The DNA of the CDR3 is TGCGCCAGCAGCTTAGACAGGGCCATTGGCTACACCTTC. Translating gives CASSLDRAIGYTF.

The CDR3 region is CATRNEEHTDTQYF. CDR3 coding DNA: TGTGCCACCCGAAATGAGGAACACACAGATACGCAGTATTTT. The V and J genes are TRBV27 and TRBJ2-3; D uncertain. The CDR3 is 14 residues long. V was clipped by 10 bases and J by 2 bases, with 16 bases between them. Germline loops: CDR1 MNHEY, CDR2 SMNVEV (reference sequence).

The chain employs TRBV9 and TRBJ1-2; no clear D gene. This CDR3 comprises 13 residues. CDR1 and CDR2 (germline): SGDLS, YYNGEE. V lost 3 bases and J lost 4, with 10 bases in between. CDR3 bases: TGTGCCAGCAGCGGAATACGCAGCTATGGCTACACCTTC. It translates to CASSGIRSYGYTF.

This clone was picked up one time. The chain joins TRBV30 to TRBJ1-1; TRBD1 might be the D (6 bases). The CDR3 extends over 13 amino acids. V gave up 1 base and J gave up 3 bases, with 9 bases separating them. The germline V gene has CDR1 GTSNPN and CDR2 SVGIG (reference sequence). The DNA for the CDR3 is TGTGCCTGGAGTGGGGGGGGGCACACTGAAGCTTTCTTT. Its translation: CAWSGGGHTEAFF.

The genes are TRBV5-1 and TRBJ1-1; a possible D gene is TRBD1 (5 bases). This CDR3 has 14 residues. The V and J ends lost 2 bases and 4 bases respectively, with 12 bases between them. Germline values: CDR1 SGHRS, CDR2 YFSETQ. The CDR3 DNA is TGCGCCAGCAGCTTCGGGCAGGGTATCACTGAAGCTTTCTTT. Protein product: CASSFGQGITEAFF.

The genes are TRBV6-5 and TRBJ1-1; 9 nucleotides agree with TRBD1. Germline values: CDR1 MNHEY, CDR2 SVGAGI. CDR3 size: 14 residues. The trim removed 4 bases at V and 5 bases at J, leaving 5 bases unmatched. CDR3: CASSLYRGQTEAFF. CDR3 sequence (DNA): TGTGCCAGCAGTTTGTACAGGGGGCAAACTGAAGCTTTCTTT.

This clone is a singleton in its sample. This chain links TRBV11-3 with TRBJ2-3; tentatively, D is TRBD2 (5 bases). Per germline, CDR1 SGHNT and CDR2 YENEEA. V gave up 0 bases and J gave up 6 bases, with 7 bases separating them. This CDR3 is 13 amino acids long. DNA for the CDR3: TGTGCCAGCAGCTTAGATACGGGGGATACGCAGTATTTT. It codes for CASSLDTGDTQYF.

The chain is built from TRBV6-5 and TRBJ2-7, with D possibly TRBD2 on 6 matching bases. Trimming pared 6 bases from V and 1 base from J, leaving 10 bases between. CDR1 is MNHEY, CDR2 SVGAGI, per germline. This CDR3 spans 13 amino acids. The CDR3 DNA sequence: TGTGCCAGCAGAATAGCGGCATCCTACGAGCAGTACTTC. Protein product: CASRIAASYEQYF.

The CDR3, as DNA: TGTGCCAGCAGTTACTCAACTTACACTGAAGCTTTCTTT. The encoded protein is CASSYSTYTEAFF. V gene TRBV6-5 combines with J gene TRBJ1-1; D not certain. The CDR3 runs 13 residues. V gave up 0 bases and J gave up 3 bases, with 5 bases separating them. CDR1 is MNHEY and CDR2 is SVGAGI in the germline V gene.

V gene TRBV19 combines with J gene TRBJ1-1; 7 nucleotides match TRBD1. With 9 bases clipped from V and 0 bases from J, the junction kept 4 bases outside the gene matches. CDR1 is LNHDA and CDR2 is SQIVND in the germline V gene (reference sequence). CDR3 size: 13 residues. This chain's CDR3 is CASKDRMNTEAFF. CDR3 nucleotides: TGTGCCAGCAAGGACAGGATGAACACTGAAGCTTTCTTT.

This rearrangement joins TRBV19 to TRBJ1-1; tentative D call: TRBD1 (6 bases). Germline V lookup: CDR1 LNHDA, CDR2 SQIVND (reference sequence). V shed 1 base and J shed 1 base, with 13 bases lying between them. The CDR3 consists of 16 residues. In DNA form, the CDR3 reads TGTGCCAGTAGTATAGGCGGGACATTAGGGAACACTGAAGCTTTCTTT. This sequence encodes CASSIGGTLGNTEAFF.

The chain has TRBV2 and TRBJ1-4, with a possible D match to TRBD1 (6 bases). Germline assignment: CDR1 SNHLY and CDR2 FYNNEI. The CDR3 runs to 14 residues. Trimming stripped 8 bases from V and 0 bases from J, with 10 bases between. The DNA of the CDR3 is TGTGCCAGCGGGGGGGCCGCAACTAATGAAAAACTGTTTTTT. Its translation: CASGGAATNEKLFF.

The V call is TRBV12-3 or TRBV12-4, the J call TRBJ2-7; D gene ambiguous. The CDR3 loop spans 12 amino acids. V lost 2 bases and J lost 7, with 9 bases in between. CDR3 nucleotides: TGTGCCAGCAGTTTAATGGCCCGGGAGCAGTACTTC. It is translated as CASSLMAREQYF.

This chain uses TRBV9 with TRBJ2-1; 7 bases map to TRBD2. Germline lookup yields CDR1 SGDLS and CDR2 YYNGEE. The CDR3 sequence is 13 residues long. The V and J ends lost 0 bases and 12 bases, in that order; junction bases with no gene match: 6. The chain's CDR3 is CASSVEELALQFF. The CDR3 DNA reads as TGTGCCAGCAGCGTAGAGGAACTAGCGCTGCAGTTCTTC.

The chain joins TRBV28 to TRBJ2-1, with a possible D match to TRBD1 (5 bases). V was pared by 2 bases and J by 6 bases, with 14 bases between. Per germline, CDR1 MDHEN and CDR2 SYDVKM. CDR3 length: 15 residues. The CDR3 region has the DNA TGTGCCAGCAGTTTACCCTCCGGACAAATCAATGAGCAGTTCTTC. The encoded protein is CASSLPSGQINEQFF.

V gene TRBV2 combines with J gene TRBJ1-4, with 9 bases aligning to TRBD1. The germline V gene has CDR1 SNHLY and CDR2 FYNNEI. The J segment lost 7 bases and the V segment lost 7 bases, leaving 7 bases of the junction unmatched. This CDR3 is 14 amino acids long. CDR3 in DNA: TGTGCCAGCAACTCCGGGACAGGGTTTGAAAAACTGTTTTTT. This codes for CASNSGTGFEKLFF.

The chain couples TRBV6-5 to TRBJ2-7; 7 bases match TRBD2. The CDR3 totals 14 residues. V lost 6 bases and J lost 1; bases outside the gene matches: 6. Germline V CDR1 and CDR2: MNHEY, SVGAGI. The DNA for the CDR3 is TGTGCCAGCAGGGGGAGGGAACAATCCTACGAGCAGTACGTC. As protein: CASRGREQSYEQYV.

CDR3 region: CASIDPSGSYNEQFF. The CDR3 DNA reads as TGTGCCAGTATTGATCCTAGCGGGAGTTACAATGAGCAGTTCTTC. V usage is TRBV19 and J usage is TRBJ2-1; 10 nucleotides line up with TRBD2. The CDR3 is 15 residues long. CDR1 and CDR2 from the germline V gene are LNHDA and SQIVND (reference sequence). Germline trimming cut 7 bases from V and 4 bases from J; bases unmatched to any gene: 7.

The rearrangement joins TRBV9 to TRBJ1-5, with 7 bases fitting TRBD1. This CDR3 spans 20 amino acids. After removal of 0 bases from V and 3 bases from J, the junction contained 18 bases not matched to a gene. Germline V CDR1 and CDR2: SGDLS, YYNGEE. The chain's CDR3 is CASSVAGLLRGHLDNQPQHF. The CDR3 DNA follows: TGTGCCAGCAGCGTAGCCGGCCTACTTAGGGGGCATCTGGACAATCAGCCCCAGCATTTT.